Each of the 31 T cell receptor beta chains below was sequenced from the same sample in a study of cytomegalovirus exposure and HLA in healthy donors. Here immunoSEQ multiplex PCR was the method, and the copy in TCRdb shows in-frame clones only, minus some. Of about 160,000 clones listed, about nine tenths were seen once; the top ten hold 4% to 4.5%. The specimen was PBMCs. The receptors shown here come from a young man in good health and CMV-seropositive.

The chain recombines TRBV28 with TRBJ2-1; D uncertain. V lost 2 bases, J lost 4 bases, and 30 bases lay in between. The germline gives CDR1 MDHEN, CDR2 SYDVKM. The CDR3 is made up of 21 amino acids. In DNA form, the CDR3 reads TGTGCCAGCAGTTTAGGTGGTGTGTGGGCTTCAGGCCCCCCACCTTACAATGAGCAGTTCTTC. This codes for CASSLGGVWASGPPPYNEQFF.

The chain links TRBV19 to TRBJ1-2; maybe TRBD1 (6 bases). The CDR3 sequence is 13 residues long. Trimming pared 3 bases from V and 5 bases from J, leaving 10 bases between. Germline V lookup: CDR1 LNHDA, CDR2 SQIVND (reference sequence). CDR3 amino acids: CASSIDRLYGYTF. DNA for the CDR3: TGTGCCAGTAGTATCGACAGGCTGTATGGCTACACCTTC. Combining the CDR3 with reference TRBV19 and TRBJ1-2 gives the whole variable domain DGGITQSPKYLFRKEGQNVTLSCEQNLNHDAMYWYRQDPGQGLRLIYYSQIVNDFQKGDIAEGYSVSREKKESFPLTVTSAQKNPTAFYLCASSIDRLYGYTFGSGTRLTVV.

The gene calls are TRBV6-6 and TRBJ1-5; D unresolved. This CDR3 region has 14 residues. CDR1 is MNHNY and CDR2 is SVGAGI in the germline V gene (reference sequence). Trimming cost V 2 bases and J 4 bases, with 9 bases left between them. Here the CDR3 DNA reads TGTGCCAGCAGTTACCAAGTCAGAAATCAGCCCCAGCATTTT. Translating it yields CASSYQVRNQPQHF.

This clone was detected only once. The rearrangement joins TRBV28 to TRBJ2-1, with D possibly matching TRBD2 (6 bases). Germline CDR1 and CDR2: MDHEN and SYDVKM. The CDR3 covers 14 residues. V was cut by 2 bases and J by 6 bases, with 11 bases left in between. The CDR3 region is CASSLRGLGNEQFF. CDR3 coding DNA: TGTGCCAGCAGTTTAAGGGGACTTGGCAATGAGCAGTTCTTC.

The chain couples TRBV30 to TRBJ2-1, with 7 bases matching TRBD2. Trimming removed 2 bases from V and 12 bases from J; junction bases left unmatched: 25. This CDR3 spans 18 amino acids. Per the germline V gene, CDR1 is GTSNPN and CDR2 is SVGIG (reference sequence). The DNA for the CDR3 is TGTGCCTGGAGTTTGGCTAATCCGGGACTACCACTCCTACGGGGGCAGTTCTTC. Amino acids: CAWSLANPGLPLLRGQFF. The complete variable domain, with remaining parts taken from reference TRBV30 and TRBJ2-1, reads SQTIHQWPATLVQPVGSPLSLECTVEGTSNPNLYWYRQAAGRGLQLLFYSVGIGQISSEVPQNLSASRPQDRQFILSSKKLLLSDSGFYLCAWSLANPGLPLLRGQFFGPGTRLTVL.

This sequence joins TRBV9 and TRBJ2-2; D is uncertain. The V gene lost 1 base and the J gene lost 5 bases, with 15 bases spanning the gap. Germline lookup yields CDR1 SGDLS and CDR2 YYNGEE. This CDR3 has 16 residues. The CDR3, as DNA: TGTGCCAGCAGCGTATCTTGGTCAGGTCAGACCGGGGAGCTGTTTTTT. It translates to CASSVSWSGQTGELFF.

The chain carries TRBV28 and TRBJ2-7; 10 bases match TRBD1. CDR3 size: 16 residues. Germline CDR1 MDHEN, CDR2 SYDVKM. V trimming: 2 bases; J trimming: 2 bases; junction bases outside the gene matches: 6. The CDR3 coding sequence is TGTGCCAGCAGTTTAGGAAGGACAGGGGGAACCTACGAGCAGTACTTC. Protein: CASSLGRTGGTYEQYF.

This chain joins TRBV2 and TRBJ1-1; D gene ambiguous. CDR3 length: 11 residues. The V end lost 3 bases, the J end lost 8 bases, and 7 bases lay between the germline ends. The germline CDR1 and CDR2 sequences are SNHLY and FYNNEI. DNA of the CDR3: TGTGCCAGCAGTGAGTGGGCCGAAGCTTTCTTT. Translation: CASSEWAEAFF.

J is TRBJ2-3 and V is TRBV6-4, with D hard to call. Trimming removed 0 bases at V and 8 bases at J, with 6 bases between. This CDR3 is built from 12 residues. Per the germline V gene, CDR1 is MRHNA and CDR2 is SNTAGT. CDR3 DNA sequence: TGTGCCAGCAGTGACTCAACAAGTACGCAGTATTTT. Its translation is CASSDSTSTQYF.

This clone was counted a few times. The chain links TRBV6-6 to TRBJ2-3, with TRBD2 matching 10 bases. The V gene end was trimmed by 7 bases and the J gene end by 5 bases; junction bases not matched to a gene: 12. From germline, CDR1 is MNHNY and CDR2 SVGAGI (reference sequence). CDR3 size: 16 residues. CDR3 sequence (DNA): TGTGCCAGCACCACAAGGGCTAGCGGGAGTATAGATACGCAGTATTTT. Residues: CASTTRASGSIDTQYF.

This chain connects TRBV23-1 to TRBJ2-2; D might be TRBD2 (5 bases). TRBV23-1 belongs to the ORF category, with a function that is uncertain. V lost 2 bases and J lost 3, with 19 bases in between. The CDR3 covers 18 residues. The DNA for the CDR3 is TGCGCCAGCAGTCAACCGCCTCCCCCAGGACTCTACACCGGGGAGCTGTTTTTT. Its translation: CASSQPPPPGLYTGELFF.

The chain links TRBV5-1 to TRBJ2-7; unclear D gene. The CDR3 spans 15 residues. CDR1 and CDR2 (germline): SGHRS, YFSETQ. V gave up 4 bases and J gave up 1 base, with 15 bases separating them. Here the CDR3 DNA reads TGCGCCAGCAGCATAGAGGTAGCCCAATCCTACGAGCAGTACTTC. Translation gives CASSIEVAQSYEQYF.

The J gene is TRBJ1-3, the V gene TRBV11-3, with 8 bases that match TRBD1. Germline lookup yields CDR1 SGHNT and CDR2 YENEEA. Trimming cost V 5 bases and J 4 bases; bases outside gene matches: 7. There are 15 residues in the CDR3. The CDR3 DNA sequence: TGTGCCAGCAGCCCTCGGACAGGGATGGGAAACACCATATATTTT. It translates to CASSPRTGMGNTIYF.

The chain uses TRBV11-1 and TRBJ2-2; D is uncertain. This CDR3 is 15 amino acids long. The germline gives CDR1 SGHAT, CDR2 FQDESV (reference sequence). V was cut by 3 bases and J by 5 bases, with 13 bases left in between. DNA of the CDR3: TGTGCCAGCAGCTTTTCGAGAGGTCGAACCGGGGAGCTGTTTTTT. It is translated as CASSFSRGRTGELFF.

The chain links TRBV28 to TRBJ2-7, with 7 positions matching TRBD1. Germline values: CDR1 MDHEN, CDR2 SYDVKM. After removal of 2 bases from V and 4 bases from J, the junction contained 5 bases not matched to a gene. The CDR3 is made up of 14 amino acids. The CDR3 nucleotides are TGTGCCAGCAGTTTACCTCGACAGGGTTACGAGCAGTACTTC. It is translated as CASSLPRQGYEQYF.

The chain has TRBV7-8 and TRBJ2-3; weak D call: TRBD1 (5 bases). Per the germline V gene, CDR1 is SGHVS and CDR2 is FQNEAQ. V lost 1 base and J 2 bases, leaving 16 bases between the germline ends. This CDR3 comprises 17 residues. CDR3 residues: CASSLVHGVDNTDTQYF. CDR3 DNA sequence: TGTGCCAGCAGCTTAGTTCATGGGGTGGACAACACAGATACGCAGTATTTT.

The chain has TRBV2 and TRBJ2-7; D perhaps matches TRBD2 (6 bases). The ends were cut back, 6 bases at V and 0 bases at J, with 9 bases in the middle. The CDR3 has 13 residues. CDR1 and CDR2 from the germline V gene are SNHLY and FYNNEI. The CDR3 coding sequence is TGTGCCAGCAGGGGGGGTTCCTCCTACGAGCAGTACTTC. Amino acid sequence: CASRGGSSYEQYF.

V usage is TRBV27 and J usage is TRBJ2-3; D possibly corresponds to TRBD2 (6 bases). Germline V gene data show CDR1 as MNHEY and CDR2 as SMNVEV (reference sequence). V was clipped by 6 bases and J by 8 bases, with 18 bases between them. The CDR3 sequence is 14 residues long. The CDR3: CASRSGPQRGTQYF. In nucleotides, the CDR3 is TGTGCCAGCAGAAGCGGGCCCCAACGCGGTACGCAGTATTTT.

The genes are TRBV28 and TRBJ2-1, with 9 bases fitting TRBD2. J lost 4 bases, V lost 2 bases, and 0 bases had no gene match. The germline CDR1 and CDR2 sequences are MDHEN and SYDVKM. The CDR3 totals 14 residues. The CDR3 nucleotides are TGTGCCAGCAGTTTAGCGGGAGGGTACAATGAGCAGTTCTTC. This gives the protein CASSLAGGYNEQFF. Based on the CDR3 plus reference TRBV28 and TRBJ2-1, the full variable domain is DVKVTQSSRYLVKRTGEKVFLECVQDMDHENMFWYRQDPGLGLRLIYFSYDVKMKEKGDIPEGYSVSREKKERFSLILESASTNQTSMYLCASSLAGGYNEQFFGPGTRLTVL.

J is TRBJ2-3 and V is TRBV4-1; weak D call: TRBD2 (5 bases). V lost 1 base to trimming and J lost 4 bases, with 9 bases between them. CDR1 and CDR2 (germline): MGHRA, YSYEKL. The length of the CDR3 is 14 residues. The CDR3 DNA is TGCGCCAGCAGCCAAGGACTACATGCAGATACGCAGTATTTT. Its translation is CASSQGLHADTQYF.

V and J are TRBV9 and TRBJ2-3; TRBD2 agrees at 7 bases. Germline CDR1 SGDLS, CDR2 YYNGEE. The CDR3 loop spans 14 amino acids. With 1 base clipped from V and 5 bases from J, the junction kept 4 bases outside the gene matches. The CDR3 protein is CASSVMGGGDTQYF. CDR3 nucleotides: TGTGCCAGCAGCGTAATGGGCGGGGGAGATACGCAGTATTTT.

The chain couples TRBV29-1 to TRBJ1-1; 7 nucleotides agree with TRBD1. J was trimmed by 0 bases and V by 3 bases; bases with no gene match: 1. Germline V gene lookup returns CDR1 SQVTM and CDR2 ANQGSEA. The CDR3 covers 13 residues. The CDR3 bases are TGCAGCGTTGAGGGACAGATGAACACTGAAGCTTTCTTT. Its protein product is CSVEGQMNTEAFF.

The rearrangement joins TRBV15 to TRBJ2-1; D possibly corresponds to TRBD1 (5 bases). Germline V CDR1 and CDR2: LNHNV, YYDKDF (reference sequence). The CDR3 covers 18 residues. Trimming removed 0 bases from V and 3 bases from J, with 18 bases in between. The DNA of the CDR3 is TGTGCCACCAGCAGAGATTCTCCTTTCAAAACAGGCTACAATGAGCAGTTCTTC. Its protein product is CATSRDSPFKTGYNEQFF. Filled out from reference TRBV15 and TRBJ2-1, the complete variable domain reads DAMVIQNPRYQVTQFGKPVTLSCSQTLNHNVMYWYQQKSSQAPKLLFHYYDKDFNNEADTPDNFQSRRPNTSFCFLDIRSPGLGDTAMYLCATSRDSPFKTGYNEQFFGPGTRLTVL.

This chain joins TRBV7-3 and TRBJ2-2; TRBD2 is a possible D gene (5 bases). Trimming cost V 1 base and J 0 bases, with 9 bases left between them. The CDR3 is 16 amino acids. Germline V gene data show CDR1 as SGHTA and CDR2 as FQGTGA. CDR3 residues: CASSLNGAANTGELFF. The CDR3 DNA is TGTGCCAGCAGCTTAAATGGAGCGGCGAACACCGGGGAGCTGTTTTTT.

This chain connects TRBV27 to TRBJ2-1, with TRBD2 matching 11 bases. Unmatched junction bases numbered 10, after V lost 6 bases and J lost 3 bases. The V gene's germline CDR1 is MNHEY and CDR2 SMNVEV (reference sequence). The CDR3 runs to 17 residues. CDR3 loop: CASSLAGGGPHYNEQFF. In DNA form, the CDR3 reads TGTGCCAGCAGCCTAGCGGGAGGAGGGCCCCACTACAATGAGCAGTTCTTC.

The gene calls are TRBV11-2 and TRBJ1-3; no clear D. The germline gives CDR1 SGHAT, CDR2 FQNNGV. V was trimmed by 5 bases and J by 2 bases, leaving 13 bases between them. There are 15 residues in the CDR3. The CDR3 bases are TGTGCCAGCAGCCCCCTCACTGGTACTGGAAACACCATATATTTT. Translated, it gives CASSPLTGTGNTIYF.

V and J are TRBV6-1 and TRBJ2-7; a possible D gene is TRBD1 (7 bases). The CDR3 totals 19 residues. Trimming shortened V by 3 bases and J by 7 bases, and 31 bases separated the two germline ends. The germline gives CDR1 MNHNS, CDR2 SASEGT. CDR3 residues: CASSERRQGLLAERREQYF. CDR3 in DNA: TGTGCCAGCAGTGAGAGGAGACAGGGTTTATTAGCGGAAAGGAGGGAGCAGTACTTC.

CDR3 residues: CASSSRLDEQYF. The CDR3 DNA sequence: TGTGCCAGCAGTTCCCGGCTAGACGAGCAGTACTTC. V usage is TRBV27 and J usage is TRBJ2-7; D unclear. The V end was cut by 4 bases, the J end by 5 bases, with 9 bases between. The CDR3 contains 12 residues. Germline assignment: CDR1 MNHEY and CDR2 SMNVEV (reference sequence).

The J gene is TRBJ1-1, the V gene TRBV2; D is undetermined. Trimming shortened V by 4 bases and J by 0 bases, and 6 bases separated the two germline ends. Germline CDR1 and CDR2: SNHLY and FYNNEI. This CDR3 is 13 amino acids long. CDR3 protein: CASSAPMNTEAFF. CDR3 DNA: TGTGCCAGCAGTGCCCCCATGAACACTGAAGCTTTCTTT.

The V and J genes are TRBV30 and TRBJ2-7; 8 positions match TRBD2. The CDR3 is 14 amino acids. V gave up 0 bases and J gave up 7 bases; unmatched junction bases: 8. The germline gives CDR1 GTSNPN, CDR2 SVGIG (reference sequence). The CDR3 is CAWSVSGGPWEQYF. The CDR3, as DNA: TGTGCCTGGAGTGTGTCGGGAGGGCCGTGGGAGCAGTACTTC.

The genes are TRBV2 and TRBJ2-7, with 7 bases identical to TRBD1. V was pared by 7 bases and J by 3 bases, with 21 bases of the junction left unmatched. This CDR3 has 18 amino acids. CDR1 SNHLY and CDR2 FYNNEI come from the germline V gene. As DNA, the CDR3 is TGTGCCAGCAAGTCCCGAGAGTTCTTTCCGACAGGGTTCTACGAGCAGTACTTC. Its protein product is CASKSREFFPTGFYEQYF. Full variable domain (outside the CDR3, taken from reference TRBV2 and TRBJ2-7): EPEVTQTPSHQVTQMGQEVILRCVPISNHLYFYWYRQILGQKVEFLVSFYNNEISEKSEIFDDQFSVERPDGSNFTLKIRSTKLEDSAMYFCASKSREFFPTGFYEQYFGPGTRLTVT.